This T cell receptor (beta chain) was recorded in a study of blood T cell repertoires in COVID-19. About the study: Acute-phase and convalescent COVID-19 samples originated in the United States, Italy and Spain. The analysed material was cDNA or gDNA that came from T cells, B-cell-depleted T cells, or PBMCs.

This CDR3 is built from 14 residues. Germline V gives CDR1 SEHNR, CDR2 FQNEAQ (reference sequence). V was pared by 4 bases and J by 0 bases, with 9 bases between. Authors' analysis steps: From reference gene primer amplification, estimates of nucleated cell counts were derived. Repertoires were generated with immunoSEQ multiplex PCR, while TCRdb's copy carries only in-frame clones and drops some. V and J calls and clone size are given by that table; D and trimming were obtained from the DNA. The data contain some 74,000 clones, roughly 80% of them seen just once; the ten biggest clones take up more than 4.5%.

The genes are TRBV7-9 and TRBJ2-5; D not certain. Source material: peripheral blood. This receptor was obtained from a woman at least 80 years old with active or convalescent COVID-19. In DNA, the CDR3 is TGTGCCAGCAGCTCAAGTGACTACCAAGAGACCCAGTACTTC. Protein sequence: CASSSSDYQETQYF.